The 9 T cell receptor beta chains in this list originate from one sample, sequenced in a study of Siglec-9 on CD8 T cells in melanoma (dated by TCRdb to about 2019). Libraries came from the immunoSEQ multiplex PCR assay. Entries here come from immuneACCESS through TCRdb and include only in-frame sequences with V and J called. Some clones fail to appear in such tables; in the studies checked, an unresolved V gene covers under half of the shortfall, and the cause of the remainder is unknown. This sample gives around 30,000 clones in total; roughly 78% of them show up just once. The top ten clones comprise approximately 6.4% of the sample. Sequencing was done on a sample of Siglec-9- CD8+ T cells sorted from blood. Taken with the paper, the label for cell subset or site translates to: CD8 T cells lacking Siglec-9. Receptor source: a human donor in good health.

The gene calls are TRBV6-6 and TRBJ1-2, with 7 bases identical to TRBD1. The germline CDR1 and CDR2 sequences are MNHNY and SVGAGI (reference sequence). Trimming at V came to 2 bases and at J to 0 bases, leaving 6 bases not matched to a gene. The CDR3 has 16 residues. Here the CDR3 reads CASSYTGTDPNYGYTF. In nucleotides, the CDR3 is TGTGCCAGCAGTTACACCGGGACAGACCCTAACTATGGCTACACCTTC.

The rearrangement uses TRBV7-9 and TRBJ2-7; the match to TRBD1 covers 9 bases. V gave up 4 bases and J gave up 5 bases; unmatched junction bases: 6. This CDR3 comprises 14 residues. The germline gives CDR1 SEHNR, CDR2 FQNEAQ (reference sequence). The DNA for the CDR3 is TGTGCCAGCAGCTACGGCACAGGGGGCCACGAGCAGTACTTC. Its protein product is CASSYGTGGHEQYF.

The chain employs TRBV9 and TRBJ2-3, with D uncertain. This CDR3 has 14 residues. The germline V gene has CDR1 SGDLS and CDR2 YYNGEE. V was clipped by 6 bases and J by 3 bases, with 14 bases between them. The CDR3 region is CASNSEVGTDTQYF. The DNA of the CDR3 is TGTGCCAGCAACTCAGAGGTGGGGACAGATACGCAGTATTTT.

V and J are TRBV18 and TRBJ2-4; 10 nucleotides agree with TRBD1. Unmatched junction bases numbered 5, after V lost 1 base and J lost 5 bases. Germline CDR1 is KGHSH and CDR2 is LQKENI. The CDR3 has 16 amino acids. In DNA, the CDR3 is TGTGCCAGCTCACCACGACAGGGGGCTCCAGAAAACATTCAGTACTTC. Residues: CASSPRQGAPENIQYF. Supplemented by reference TRBV18 and TRBJ2-4, the full variable domain reads NAGVMQNPRHLVRRRGQEARLRCSPMKGHSHVYWYRQLPEEGLKFMVYLQKENIIDESGMPKERFSAEFPKEGPSILRIQQVVRGDSAAYFCASSPRQGAPENIQYFGAGTRLSVL.

The chain combines TRBV5-6 with TRBJ1-2; 7 bases match TRBD1. Germline assignment: CDR1 SGHDT and CDR2 YYEEEE. This CDR3 spans 13 amino acids. Trimming removed 4 bases from V and 6 bases from J; junction bases left unmatched: 6. The CDR3 region is CASSLGTVHGYTF. For the CDR3, the DNA is TGTGCCAGCAGCCTCGGGACAGTACATGGCTACACCTTC.

The V and J genes are TRBV27 and TRBJ1-5; D remains ambiguous. Per the germline V gene, CDR1 is MNHEY and CDR2 is SMNVEV (reference sequence). The length of the CDR3 is 17 residues. V gave up 8 bases and J gave up 6 bases, with 26 bases separating them. CDR3 sequence: CASRSPPRRSHGQPQHF. Written as DNA, the CDR3 is TGTGCCAGCCGGTCCCCCCCGCGGCGCAGCCACGGTCAGCCCCAGCATTTT.

The J gene is TRBJ2-7, the V gene TRBV4-1, with unresolved D. The V and J ends lost 0 bases and 2 bases respectively, with 14 bases between them. Germline CDR1 reads MGHRA; CDR2 reads YSYEKL. The CDR3 contains 16 residues. The CDR3, as DNA: TGCGCCAGCAGCCAAGATTCCGGGCCCTCGACCTACGAGCAGTACTTC. Translated: CASSQDSGPSTYEQYF.

This chain uses TRBV7-2 with TRBJ2-7, with D unclear. V was shortened by 0 bases and J by 5 bases, with 11 bases between the two germline ends. Germline V CDR1 and CDR2: SGHTA, FQGNSA. This CDR3 has 14 residues. The CDR3 spells CASSLAGPSHEQYF. DNA of the CDR3: TGTGCCAGCAGCTTAGCTGGGCCTTCACACGAGCAGTACTTC.

The chain employs TRBV27 and TRBJ1-2; maybe TRBD1 (6 bases). The CDR3 loop spans 15 amino acids. With 2 bases removed from V and 8 bases from J, the gap between germline ends came to 18 bases. CDR1 is MNHEY, CDR2 SMNVEV, per germline (reference sequence). In DNA form, the CDR3 reads TGTGCCAGCAGTTTAAACTTCTACGGGGGGCTGGGCTACACCTTC. Translating gives CASSLNFYGGLGYTF.